Listed below are T cell receptor beta chains from one sample, sequenced in a study of sequential checkpoint blockade in melanoma. The method was immunoSEQ multiplex PCR; TCRdb's version includes in-frame clones alone and lacks a portion of them. The profile covers roughly 20,000 clones, with around 25% appearing a single time and approximately 7% taken by the ten largest. Source: tumor tissue (inferred from file names), taken from a patient given nivolumab and ipilimumab in sequence. These receptors all come from a human donor with melanoma. Each CDR3 is given without its conserved first and last residue. The order of the fields is V gene, J gene, clone size, CDR3 protein. Expanded clones get a size class; other rows say once, few or many, or leave the size out.

TRBV28	TRBJ1-4	NA	ASSPPSRGGKLF
TRBV15	TRBJ2-3	NA	ATSRDLSPADTQY
TRBV28	TRBJ1-4	NA	ASSLRTGGTGTNEKLF
TRBV7-2	TRBJ2-1	few	ASRLDRANEQF
TRBV18	TRBJ2-5	once	ASSQGAGQETQY
TRBV18	TRBJ2-7	NA	ASSLMDATSSYEQY
TRBV5-1	TRBJ1-1	few	ASTVDRWENTEAF
TRBV19	TRBJ2-1	NA	ASSISGQQYNEQF
TRBV6-8	TRBJ2-5	NA	ASSGGQETQY
TRBV6-8	TRBJ1-1	few	ASRGDRAMNTEAF
TRBV11-3	TRBJ1-6	few	ASSLAGGSGIPFSPLH
TRBV19	TRBJ2-6	NA	ASSFWTGSGANVLT
TRBV29-1	TRBJ2-3	NA	SVVAGGNTDTQY
TRBV6-8	TRBJ1-5	few	ASSYLGTSQPQH
TRBV4-1	TRBJ2-2	NA	ASSQDFGGTGELF
TRBV29-1	TRBJ1-1	NA	SVGEGPGGTEAF
TRBV18	TRBJ2-7	few	ASSPYRETYEQY
TRBV28	TRBJ1-2	few	ASRGRASNYGYT
TRBV19	TRBJ1-2	NA	ASTTSVAGGQGAGYT
TRBV30	TRBJ1-6	few	AWTGHSNSPLH
TRBV4-1	TRBJ2-7	many	ASSHDKASSHEQY
TRBV1	TRBJ1-6	many	ASSQDYRDTPNSPLH
TRBV6-8	TRBJ1-2	many	ASSYRAGGVDGYT
TRBV10-3	TRBJ2-1	NA	ASSGGPYNEQF
TRBV9	TRBJ2-7	NA	ASSVAPGTDYEQY
TRBV7-6	TRBJ2-3	NA	ASSQQAASGTSTDTQY
TRBV7-8	TRBJ2-7	few	ASSLAPTVSYEQY
TRBV11-3	TRBJ2-1	few	ASSFGQGGDEQF
TRBV30	TRBJ1-6	NA	AWNSLGQYNSPLH
TRBV11-3	TRBJ2-1	many	ASAGFTLNTNEQF
TRBV2	TRBJ1-5	NA	ASRGGQGFEPQH
TRBV11-3	TRBJ2-7	NA	ASSPQRNSYEQY
TRBV28	TRBJ2-2	NA	ASSLLQGGTGELF
TRBV10-3	TRBJ1-2	NA	AISESPLDRVRGYT
TRBV29-1	TRBJ2-5	NA	SPGGAGETQY
TRBV9	TRBJ2-1	few	ASSLSGTSGGNEQF
TRBV6-8	TRBJ2-7	few	ASSDPFFHVSYEQY
TRBV28	TRBJ1-2	few	ASSSPEYGYT
TRBV18	TRBJ2-7	few	ASSPGSGPEQY
TRBV7-7	TRBJ2-1	many	ASSLETLSYNEQF
TRBV11-3	TRBJ2-6	NA	ASSSGLAGVSGANVLT
TRBV29-1	TRBJ2-7	NA	SVRTGPPYEQY
TRBV7-6	TRBJ2-3	few	ASSQEGTSGRTDTQY
TRBV11-3	TRBJ2-3	NA	ASSPRLAGGQDTQY
TRBV11-3	TRBJ2-2	NA	ASSEGPGLAGFTGELF
TRBV4-1	TRBJ2-1	NA	ASSRGGGTYNEQF
TRBV5-1	TRBJ2-7	few	ASSQATRAPYEQY
TRBV18	TRBJ2-2	NA	ASSPTSGANTGELF
TRBV15	TRBJ2-3	NA	ATSPGLAGHTDTQY
TRBV6-8	TRBJ1-4	NA	ASRQLLSLGANEKLF
TRBV19	TRBJ2-3	NA	ASSGRLAGRTDTQY
TRBV14	TRBJ2-7	once	ASSQGGHRISYEQY
TRBV5-1	TRBJ2-2	NA	ASSSDTSNTGELF
TRBV6-8	TRBJ2-7	NA	ASSYRARRSYEQY
TRBV18	TRBJ2-5	NA	ASSPQTGELETQY
TRBV9	TRBJ2-1	NA	ASSTGTIYNEQF
TRBV7-6	TRBJ1-1	many	ASSRDYLDTEAF